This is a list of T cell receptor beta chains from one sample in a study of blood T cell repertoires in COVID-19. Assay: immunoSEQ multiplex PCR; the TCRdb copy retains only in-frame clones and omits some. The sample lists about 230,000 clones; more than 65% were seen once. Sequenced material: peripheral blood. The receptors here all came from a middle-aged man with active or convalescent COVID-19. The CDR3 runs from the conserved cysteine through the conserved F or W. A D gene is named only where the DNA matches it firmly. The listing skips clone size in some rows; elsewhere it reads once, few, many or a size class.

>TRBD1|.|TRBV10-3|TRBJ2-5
TGTGCCATCAGTGGGGACAGGACCCAAGAGACCCAGTACTTC
CAISGDRTQETQYF
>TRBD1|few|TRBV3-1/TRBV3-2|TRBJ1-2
TGTGCCAGCAGCCAGGGACAGGGCTATGGCTACACCTTC
CASSQGQGYGYTF
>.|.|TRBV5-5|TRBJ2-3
TGTGCCAGCAGCGGCGCGGGCACAGATACGCAGTATTTT
CASSGAGTDTQYF
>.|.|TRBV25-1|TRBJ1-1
TGTGCCTCCTCCAGGGGTTCGAACACTGAAGCTTTCTTT
CASSRGSNTEAFF
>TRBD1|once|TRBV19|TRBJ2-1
TGTGCCAGTAGTTTATCGACCCCCGGGACAGGGGGCAATGAGCAGTTCTTC
CASSLSTPGTGGNEQFF
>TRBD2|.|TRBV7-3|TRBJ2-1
TGTGCCAGCAGCATAGCGGGGCAGGGCCAAATCAATGAGCAGTTCTTC
CASSIAGQGQINEQFF
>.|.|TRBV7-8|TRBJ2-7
TGTGCCAGCAGCTTCCTAAGGGGCACCTACGAGCAGTACTTC
CASSFLRGTYEQYF
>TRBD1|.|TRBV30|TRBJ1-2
TGTGCCTGCCCGGACAGGGGGAATGGCTACACCTTC
CACPDRGNGYTF
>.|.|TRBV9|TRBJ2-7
TGTGCCAGCAGCGTAGAAGGGCAGCCCGGGGCCTACGAGCAGTACTTC
CASSVEGQPGAYEQYF
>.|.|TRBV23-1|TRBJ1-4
TGCGCCAGCAGGGCCCGGGAACGTAGATTAAGGGTTGGTGAAAAACTGTTTTTT
CASRARERRLRVGEKLFF
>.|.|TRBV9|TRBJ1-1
TGTGCCAGCAGCGTCAGAGGAGGGGTGGACTCTGAAGCTTTCTTT
CASSVRGGVDSEAFF
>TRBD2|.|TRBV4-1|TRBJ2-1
TGCGCCAGCAGCCTTTCTAGCGGGGCATACAATGAGCAGTTCTTC
CASSLSSGAYNEQFF
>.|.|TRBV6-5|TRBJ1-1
TGTGCCAGCAGTTTGACAGGCACTGAAGCTTTCTTT
CASSLTGTEAFF
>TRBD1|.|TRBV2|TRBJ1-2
TGTGCCAGCGGCGTCACTGGGGGAACAGGGGATGGCTACACCTTC
CASGVTGGTGDGYTF
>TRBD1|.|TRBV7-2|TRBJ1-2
TGTGCCAGCAGCAGGGACAGTTCTAACTATGGCTACACCTTC
CASSRDSSNYGYTF
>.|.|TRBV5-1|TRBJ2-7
TGCGCCAGCAGCTGGAAACAGGGAACCGAGCAGTACTTC
CASSWKQGTEQYF
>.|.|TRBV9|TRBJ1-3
TGTGCCAGCGGTTCCAGAACAGGGACGACGGGAAACACCATATATTTT
CASGSRTGTTGNTIYF
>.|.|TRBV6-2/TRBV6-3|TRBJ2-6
TGTGCCAGCAGTTTGCTTGTACCCCGCGCTGGGGCCAACGTCCTGACTTTC
CASSLLVPRAGANVLTF
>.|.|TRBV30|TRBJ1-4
TGTGCCTGGAGTATCGGGGGAGGCGAAAAACTGTTTTTT
CAWSIGGGEKLFF
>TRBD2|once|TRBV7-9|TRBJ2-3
TGTGCCAGCAGCTTCGGCGGGGGGTTTGTCACAGATACGCAGTATTTT
CASSFGGGFVTDTQYF
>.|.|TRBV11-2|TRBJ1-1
TGTGCCAGCAGCATGAACAGGGTGGGCACTGAAGCTTTCTTT
CASSMNRVGTEAFF
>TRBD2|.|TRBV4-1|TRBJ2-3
TGCGCCAGCAGCCCCCAGCCGCTAGCGGGGGGATACACAGATACGCAGTATTTT
CASSPQPLAGGYTDTQYF
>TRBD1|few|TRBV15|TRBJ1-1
TGTGCCACCAGCAGAGGTGGGACAGTCACTGAAGCTTTCTTT
CATSRGGTVTEAFF
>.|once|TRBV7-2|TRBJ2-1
TGTGCCAGCAGCTTAGCGGGGGGGCCCTCTATCAATGAGCAGTTCTTC
CASSLAGGPSINEQFF
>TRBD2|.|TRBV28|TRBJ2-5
TGTGCCAGCAGTTTTGGGGGACTAAAAGAGACCCAGTACTTC
CASSFGGLKETQYF
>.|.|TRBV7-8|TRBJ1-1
TGTGCCAGCAGCTCATCTCCGGGTAACACTGAAGCTTTCTTT
CASSSSPGNTEAFF
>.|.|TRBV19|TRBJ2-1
TGTGCCAGTAGTATAGTTTCAGGGTTGGGTTACAATGAGCAGTTCTTC
CASSIVSGLGYNEQFF
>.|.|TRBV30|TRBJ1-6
TGTGCCTGGAAGGTAGACACACTCTATAATTCACCCCTCCACTTT
CAWKVDTLYNSPLHF
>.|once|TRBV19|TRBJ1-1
TGTGCCACAAGAGACCCAGGGGCGGACACTGAAGCTTTCTTT
CATRDPGADTEAFF
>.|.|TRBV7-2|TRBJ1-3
TGTGCCAGCAGCTTTAGCTCATTAGGAAACACCATATATTTT
CASSFSSLGNTIYF
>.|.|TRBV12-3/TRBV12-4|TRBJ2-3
TGTGCCAGCTCCAGTTTGGGGCAGGCGCAGTATTTT
CASSSLGQAQYF
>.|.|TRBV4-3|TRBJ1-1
TGCGCCAGCAGCCGGGGCAGTGACACTGAAGCTTTCTTT
CASSRGSDTEAFF
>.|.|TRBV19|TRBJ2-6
TGTGCCAGTAGCACAGGCCCGGGCAGGGCCGCCTCTGGGGCCAACGTCCTGACTTTC
CASSTGPGRAASGANVLTF
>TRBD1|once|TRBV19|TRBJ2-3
TGTGCCAGTACCCGGACAGGTCGCACAGATACGCAGTATTTT
CASTRTGRTDTQYF
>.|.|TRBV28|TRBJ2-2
TGTGCCAGCAGCCCTCCAGGAGGGGACAGTAACACCGGGGAGCTGTTTTTT
CASSPPGGDSNTGELFF
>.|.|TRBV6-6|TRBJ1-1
TGTGCCAGCACCTCAGCGGGTACCACTGAAGCTTTCTTT
CASTSAGTTEAFF
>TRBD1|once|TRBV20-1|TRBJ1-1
TGCAGTGCTAGTAGGGACAGTAATTCGTACACTGAAGCTTTCTTT
CSASRDSNSYTEAFF
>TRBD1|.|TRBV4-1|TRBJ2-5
TGCGCCAGTTACGGACAGGAAGAGACCCAGTACTTC
CASYGQEETQYF
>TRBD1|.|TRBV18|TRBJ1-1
TGTGCCAGCTCCTCCACAGGGGGAAGGAACACTGAAGCTTTCTTT
CASSSTGGRNTEAFF
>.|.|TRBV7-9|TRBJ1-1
TGTGCCAGCAGCTTTTCGCAGGGAGGATCGAACACTGAAGCTTTCTTT
CASSFSQGGSNTEAFF